The rows below give T cell receptor beta chains drawn from one sample of a study of blood T cell repertoires in COVID-19. Clones were read by immunoSEQ multiplex PCR, and TCRdb kept only the in-frame ones, dropping some. The sample consists of roughly 250,000 clones, roughly nine tenths of them appearing once. The sample consisted of peripheral blood. Source of these receptors: a woman aged 30 to 39 with COVID-19, enrolled during active disease. The CDR3 runs from the conserved cysteine through the conserved F or W. The size of a clone is reported for some rows only, either as once, few or many, or as a class for expanded clones.

clone_size	cdr3_length	v_call	j_call	cdr3_aa
few	12	TRBV27	TRBJ2-7	CASSSTTYEQYF
once	15	TRBV5-4	TRBJ2-7	CASSLAGGGNYEQYF
NA	14	TRBV15	TRBJ2-7	CATSRDRARYEQYF
NA	17	TRBV7-2	TRBJ2-3	CASSLALLAGHTDTQYF
NA	13	TRBV2	TRBJ2-1	CASTTRRYNEQFF
NA	13	TRBV5-1	TRBJ1-2	CASSTTGDGGYTF
NA	17	TRBV1	TRBJ2-1	CTSSQMRGVVEYNEQFF
NA	16	TRBV11-2	TRBJ2-2	CASSSRTGATPGELFF
NA	15	TRBV11-1	TRBJ2-1	CASSLSGGASNEQFF
few	15	TRBV27	TRBJ2-2	CASTGLAGITGELFF
NA	14	TRBV6-2/TRBV6-3	TRBJ2-7	CASSYGDSSYEQYF
NA	19	TRBV7-8	TRBJ2-7	CASSLAGATSGTPSYEQYF